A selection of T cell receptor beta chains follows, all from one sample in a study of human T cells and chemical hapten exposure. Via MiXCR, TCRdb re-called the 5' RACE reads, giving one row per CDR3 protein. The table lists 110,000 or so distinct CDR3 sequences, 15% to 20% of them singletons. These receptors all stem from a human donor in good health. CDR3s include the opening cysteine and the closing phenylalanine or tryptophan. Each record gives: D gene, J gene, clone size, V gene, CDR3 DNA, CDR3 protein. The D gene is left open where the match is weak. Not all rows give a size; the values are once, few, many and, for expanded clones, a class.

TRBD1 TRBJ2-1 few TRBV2 TGTGCCAGCAGCGGTGGACAGGGAGAGGGGCAGTTCTTC CASSGGQGEGQFF
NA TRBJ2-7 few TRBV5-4 TGTGCCAGCAGCTTTGAGGGACGCAACTACGAGCAGTACTTC CASSFEGRNYEQYF
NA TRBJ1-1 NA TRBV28 TGTGCCAGCACCTCAATCCCCCTCAGCCCTGAAGCTTTCTTT CASTSIPLSPEAFF
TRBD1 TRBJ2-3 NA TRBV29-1 TGCGGCCTGGCAGGGGGAAGCACAGATACGCAGTATTTT CGLAGGSTDTQYF
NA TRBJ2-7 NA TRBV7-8 TGTGCCAGCAGCTTAGGTCTCGCCAATTGGGACTACGAGCAGTACTTC CASSLGLANWDYEQYF
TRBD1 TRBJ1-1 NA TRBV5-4 TGTGCCAGCAGCCCAGGGACAGGGGCCATGAACACTGAAGCTTTCTTT CASSPGTGAMNTEAFF
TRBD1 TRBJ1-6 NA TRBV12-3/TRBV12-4 TGTGCCAGCAGTTTAAGGACAGGGGACAATTCACCCCTCCACTTT CASSLRTGDNSPLHF
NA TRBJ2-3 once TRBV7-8 TGTGCCACGGCAGATACGCAGTATTTT CATADTQYF
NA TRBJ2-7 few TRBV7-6 TGTGCCAGCAGCCCTCGGACGGTGACCTACGAGCAGTACTTC CASSPRTVTYEQYF
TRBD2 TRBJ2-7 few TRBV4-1 TGCGCCAGCAGCCCCTTGTTCGGGCGGACTAGCTCCTACGAGCAGTACTTC CASSPLFGRTSSYEQYF